This TCR beta chain is drawn from a study of T cells after yellow fever vaccination. Each CDR3 protein gets one entry after TCRdb re-called the 5' RACE reads with MiXCR. The sample includes more than 35,000 distinct CDR3 sequences, 6.5% to 8.5% seen only once; the top ten take approximately 15%. The sample holds many counts of this clonotype. Between the trimmed V and J ends, which lost 2 bases and 0 bases, there was a span of 9 bases. Per the germline V gene, CDR1 is SGHTA and CDR2 is FQGNSA. The CDR3 extends over 15 amino acids. This TCR derives from a man in his thirties or forties who received the YFV17D yellow fever vaccine. V usage is TRBV7-2 and J usage is TRBJ2-3; no clear D. Sequenced here: CD8+ T cells not binding an NS4B(214-222) dextramer, sorted from PBMCs, sampled 45 days after the yellow fever booster vaccination. This CDR3 is CASSLRHSSTDTQYF. Here the CDR3 DNA reads TGTGCCAGCAGCTTAAGGCACTCTAGCACAGATACGCAGTATTTT.